The 21 T cell receptor beta chains below all came from one sample that was sequenced in a study of blood T cell repertoires in COVID-19. Sequenced by immunoSEQ multiplex PCR; TCRdb stores in-frame clones only, minus some. The sample has 200,000 or so clones, 82% seen once. What was sequenced was peripheral blood. The receptors here all came from a human donor with acute or convalescent COVID-19. The donor label of this sample is uncertain.

V and J are TRBV19 and TRBJ1-5; tentatively, D is TRBD1 (6 bases). V lost 7 bases, J lost 5 bases, and 15 bases lay in between. CDR1 and CDR2 (germline): LNHDA, SQIVND (reference sequence). There are 14 residues in the CDR3. The CDR3: CASTLYREHQPQHF. The CDR3 DNA reads as TGTGCCAGTACCCTGTACAGGGAACATCAGCCCCAGCATTTT.

V is TRBV13 and J is TRBJ2-1; TRBD2 agrees at 12 bases. The V and J ends lost 5 bases and 7 bases, in that order; junction bases with no gene match: 6. Germline V lookup: CDR1 PRHDT, CDR2 FYEKMQ (reference sequence). The CDR3 covers 15 residues. CDR3: CASSRLAGAGNEQFF. CDR3 bases: TGTGCCAGCAGCCGACTAGCGGGAGCGGGTAATGAGCAGTTCTTC.

Here the CDR3 reads CAISEGLVGNIQYF. The CDR3 DNA reads TGTGCCATCAGTGAGGGACTAGTGGGAAACATTCAGTACTTC. The chain carries TRBV10-3 and TRBJ2-4; TRBD2 matches 7 bases. The germline CDR1 and CDR2 sequences are ENHRY and SYGVKD. This CDR3 has 14 residues. V shed 2 bases and J 6 bases; nucleotides not matched to a gene: 4.

The chain has TRBV6-5 and TRBJ2-5; D perhaps matches TRBD2 (6 bases). Germline CDR1 MNHEY, CDR2 SVGAGI. Trimming took off 7 bases at V and 1 base at J, with 16 bases between the two ends. The CDR3 extends over 15 amino acids. The CDR3 here is CASNGGKGFQETQYF. The CDR3 coding sequence is TGTGCCAGCAACGGGGGTAAAGGGTTCCAAGAGACCCAGTACTTC.

The genes are TRBV27 and TRBJ2-2; possibly TRBD2 for D (5 bases). CDR1 and CDR2 (germline): MNHEY, SMNVEV (reference sequence). This CDR3 spans 14 amino acids. The ends were cut back, 3 bases at V and 0 bases at J, with 5 bases in the middle. This chain's CDR3 is CASSFGANTGELFF. In nucleotides, the CDR3 is TGTGCCAGCAGTTTCGGGGCGAACACCGGGGAGCTGTTTTTT.

This CDR3 is CASSPGNRVRGTEAFF. CDR3 sequence (DNA): TGCGCCAGCAGCCCGGGTAACAGGGTACGGGGCACTGAAGCTTTCTTT. This sequence joins TRBV4-1 and TRBJ1-1; the D gene is possibly TRBD1 (6 bases). V shed 4 bases and J shed 4 bases, with 19 bases lying between them. The germline gives CDR1 MGHRA, CDR2 YSYEKL. The CDR3 extends over 16 amino acids.

The chain carries TRBV3-1 (or the pseudogene TRBV3-2) and TRBJ2-1; a weak D match, TRBD2 (5 bases). The V gene's germline CDR1 is LGHDT and CDR2 YNNKEL (reference sequence). Trimming took off 4 bases at V and 3 bases at J, with 16 bases between the two ends. The CDR3 totals 16 residues. CDR3 nucleotide sequence: TGTGCCAGCAGCCCCAAGTGGGCCGGGAACTACAATGAGCAGTTCTTC. It translates to CASSPKWAGNYNEQFF.

V usage is TRBV25-1 and J usage is TRBJ2-5; D may be TRBD1 (5 bases). Germline values: CDR1 MGHDK, CDR2 SYGVNS. The CDR3 spans 13 residues. V gave up 5 bases and J gave up 0 bases, with 7 bases separating them. This chain's CDR3 is CASSSRDQETQYF. CDR3 nucleotides: TGTGCCAGCAGTTCCAGGGACCAAGAGACCCAGTACTTC.

The genes are TRBV12-3 or TRBV12-4 and TRBJ1-1; D is possibly TRBD1 (5 bases). Trimming removed 8 bases at V and 4 bases at J, with 14 bases between. This CDR3 region has 13 residues. CDR3 bases: TGTGCCAGCGCCCCAGGGAAGGGCACTGAAGCTTTCTTT. This gives the protein CASAPGKGTEAFF.

The CDR3 region is CASSWDSLYEQYF. The CDR3 DNA follows: TGTGCCAGCAGTTGGGACAGTTTGTACGAGCAGTACTTC. The chain combines TRBV12-3 or TRBV12-4 with TRBJ2-7, with 7 bases lining up with TRBD1. The ends lost 4 bases at V and 4 bases at J; junction bases unmatched: 4. This CDR3 is 13 amino acids long.

CDR3 sequence reads: CASSLLGGRSQETQYF. The CDR3 DNA reads as TGTGCCAGCAGTTTATTAGGCGGGAGAAGCCAAGAGACCCAGTACTTC. The chain links TRBV28 to TRBJ2-5; 7 bases agree with TRBD2. The CDR3 extends over 16 amino acids. The trim removed 1 base at V and 1 base at J, leaving 6 bases unmatched. In germline, CDR1 is MDHEN, CDR2 SYDVKM.

This clone has more than one count but fewer than ten. The chain couples TRBV19 to TRBJ1-5, with D perhaps TRBD1 (6 bases). The V end lost 5 bases, the J end lost 5 bases, and 13 bases lay between the germline ends. Germline assignment: CDR1 LNHDA and CDR2 SQIVND (reference sequence). CDR3 length: 14 amino acids. CDR3 coding DNA: TGTGCCAGTAGTTTAACAGGGAGTTATCAGCCCCAGCATTTT. Translation gives CASSLTGSYQPQHF.

This clone was found a few times. V usage is TRBV4-2 and J usage is TRBJ1-4; TRBD1 matches at 7 bases. Germline-derived CDR1 and CDR2 are LGHNA and YNFKEQ. CDR3 length equals 16 residues. V trimming: 3 bases; J trimming: 8 bases; junction bases outside the gene matches: 12. CDR3 bases: TGTGCCAGCAGCCAGGGGGGCCAGGGACAGTGGGAAAAACTGTTTTTT. As protein: CASSQGGQGQWEKLFF.

V and J are TRBV7-9 and TRBJ2-5; TRBD2 matches 11 bases. The length of the CDR3 is 16 residues. The V gene's germline CDR1 is SEHNR and CDR2 FQNEAQ (reference sequence). The J segment lost 4 bases and the V segment lost 1 base, leaving 5 bases of the junction unmatched. The CDR3 protein is CASSLVLTSGRETQYF. The CDR3 coding sequence is TGTGCCAGCAGCTTAGTGTTAACTAGCGGGAGAGAGACCCAGTACTTC.

The gene calls are TRBV7-2 and TRBJ1-3; D is perhaps TRBD1 (5 bases). The CDR3 has 17 residues. Trimming removed 4 bases from V and 0 bases from J, with 16 bases in between. Germline CDR1 reads SGHTA; CDR2 reads FQGNSA. CDR3 sequence reads: CASSSRPGGTSGNTIYF. For the CDR3, the DNA is TGTGCCAGCAGCTCCCGCCCGGGGGGAACCTCTGGAAACACCATATATTTT. Combining the CDR3 with reference TRBV7-2 and TRBJ1-3 gives the whole variable domain GAGVSQSPSNKVTEKGKDVELRCDPISGHTALYWYRQSLGQGLEFLIYFQGNSAPDKSGLPSDRFSAERTGGSVSTLTIQRTQQEDSAVYLCASSSRPGGTSGNTIYFGEGSWLTVV.

Points on this clone: The sample carries other DNA sequences with the same CDR3. This chain joins TRBV18 and TRBJ2-6, with no clear D. Germline CDR1 KGHSH, CDR2 LQKENI. The germline V and J ends were trimmed by 3 bases and 0 bases, with 3 bases remaining between them. The CDR3 contains 14 residues. The CDR3 loop reads CASSPLSGANVLTF. The CDR3 DNA reads as TGTGCCAGCTCACCCCTCTCTGGGGCCAACGTCCTGACTTTC.

V is TRBV19 and J is TRBJ1-1, with D possibly being TRBD1 (5 bases). The germline CDR1 and CDR2 sequences are LNHDA and SQIVND (reference sequence). The CDR3 has 14 amino acids. Trimming cost V 4 bases and J 4 bases, with 13 bases left between them. The CDR3 nucleotides read TGTGCCAGTAGTACAGGGAACCAGGGCACTGAAGCTTTCTTT. This gives the protein CASSTGNQGTEAFF.

This clone was recorded once. The V call is TRBV3-1 (or the pseudogene TRBV3-2), the J call TRBJ2-7; TRBD1 matches 9 bases. This CDR3 has 15 residues. CDR1 LGHDT and CDR2 YNNKEL come from the germline V gene (reference sequence). Trimming at V came to 0 bases and at J to 4 bases, leaving 4 bases not matched to a gene. CDR3 amino acids: CASSQEGQGRYEQYF. The CDR3 DNA reads as TGTGCCAGCAGCCAAGAGGGACAGGGCAGGTACGAGCAGTACTTC.

CDR3: CASSLDIRQGSPLHF. The CDR3, as DNA: TGTGCCAGCAGCTTAGATATCAGGCAGGGCTCACCCCTCCACTTT. The rearrangement links TRBV11-2 to TRBJ1-6; perhaps TRBD1 as D (5 bases). The germline V gene encodes CDR1 SGHAT and CDR2 FQNNGV. CDR3 size: 15 residues. With 0 bases removed from V and 10 bases from J, the gap between germline ends came to 13 bases.

This clone was counted between two and nine times. The chain recombines TRBV19 with TRBJ2-7, with 7 bases fitting TRBD1. CDR1 is LNHDA, CDR2 SQIVND, per germline (reference sequence). CDR3 length equals 13 residues. The V segment lost 6 bases and the J segment 1 base; nucleotides outside the gene matches: 3. Here the CDR3 reads CASRRTGSYEQYF. In nucleotides, the CDR3 is TGTGCCAGTAGGAGGACAGGATCCTACGAGCAGTACTTC.

The J gene is TRBJ2-1, the V gene TRBV10-3, with 8 bases that match TRBD1. Germline-derived CDR1 and CDR2 are ENHRY and SYGVKD. This CDR3 spans 15 amino acids. Trimming took 3 bases from V and 9 from J; bases not matched to a gene: 10. The CDR3 reads CAISDSGQARGEQFF. CDR3 nucleotides: TGTGCCATCAGTGACTCGGGACAGGCAAGGGGTGAGCAGTTCTTC.